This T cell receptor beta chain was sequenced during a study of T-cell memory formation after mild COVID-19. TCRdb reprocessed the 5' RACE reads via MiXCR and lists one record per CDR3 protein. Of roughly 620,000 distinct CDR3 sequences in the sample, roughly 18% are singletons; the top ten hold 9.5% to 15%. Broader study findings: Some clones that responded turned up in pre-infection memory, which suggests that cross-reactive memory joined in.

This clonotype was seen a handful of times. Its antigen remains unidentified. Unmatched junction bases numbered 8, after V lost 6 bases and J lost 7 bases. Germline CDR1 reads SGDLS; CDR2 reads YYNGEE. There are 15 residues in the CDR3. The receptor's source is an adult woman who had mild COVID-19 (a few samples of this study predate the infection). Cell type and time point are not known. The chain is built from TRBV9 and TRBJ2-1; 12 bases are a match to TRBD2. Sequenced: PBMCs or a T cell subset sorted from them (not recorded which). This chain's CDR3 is CASTLTSGRLNEQFF. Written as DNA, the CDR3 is TGTGCCAGCACGCTGACTAGCGGGAGACTAAATGAGCAGTTCTTC.